Shown below are 18 T cell receptor beta chains from a single sample sequenced in a study of PD-L1 blockade in urothelial cancer. Sequencing was performed with immunoSEQ multiplex PCR; in TCRdb, only in-frame clones are kept and a portion is missing. The sample consists of 75,000 to 90,000 clones, about four fifths of them appearing once. The sequencing used PBMCs, collected around atezolizumab (anti-PD-L1) treatment. The source is a man between 65 and 85 years old with urothelial cancer.

The rearrangement links TRBV10-3 to TRBJ1-4; D unresolved. CDR1 and CDR2 (germline): ENHRY, SYGVKD. V was shortened by 0 bases and J by 4 bases, with 6 bases between the two germline ends. This CDR3 comprises 14 residues. The CDR3 DNA follows: TGTGCCATCAGTGAGTCGGAGTATAATGAAAAACTGTTTTTT. Translated, it gives CAISESEYNEKLFF.

The chain joins TRBV7-9 to TRBJ2-3; 12 bases fit TRBD2. CDR3 length: 14 amino acids. The germline V gene encodes CDR1 SEHNR and CDR2 FQNEAQ (reference sequence). Trimming cost V 5 bases and J 5 bases; bases outside gene matches: 2. The CDR3 sequence is CASSPSGGGDTQYF. The CDR3 DNA is TGTGCCAGCAGCCCTAGCGGGGGGGGAGATACGCAGTATTTT.

This clone came up once. The chain employs TRBV29-1 and TRBJ2-2; D might be TRBD1 (6 bases). The CDR3 is made up of 12 amino acids. Germline CDR1 and CDR2: SQVTM and ANQGSEA. V dropped 4 bases and J dropped 6 bases, with 9 bases sitting between them. This CDR3 reads CSVVYRAGELFF. The CDR3 DNA follows: TGCAGCGTTGTGTACAGGGCCGGGGAGCTGTTTTTT.

The chain employs TRBV29-1 and TRBJ2-1; 7 bases map to TRBD1. The V segment lost 6 bases and the J segment 5 bases; nucleotides outside the gene matches: 13. CDR1 is SQVTM, CDR2 ANQGSEA, per germline. This CDR3 is 15 amino acids long. CDR3 nucleotide sequence: TGCAGCGTCTCGGAGACAGGGTTGGGCAACAATGAGCAGTTCTTC. It encodes CSVSETGLGNNEQFF.

This chain joins TRBV30 and TRBJ2-2, with D maybe TRBD2 (6 bases). CDR3 length: 12 residues. Per germline, CDR1 GTSNPN and CDR2 SVGIG (reference sequence). With 4 bases removed from V and 7 bases from J, the gap between germline ends came to 10 bases. For the CDR3, the DNA is TGTGCCTGGAATAGGAGGGTCGGGGAGCTGTTTTTT. Residues: CAWNRRVGELFF.

This clone was picked up many times. The chain has TRBV2 and TRBJ1-2; D possibly corresponds to TRBD1 (5 bases). Between the trimmed V and J ends, which lost 6 bases and 4 bases, there was a span of 12 bases. The CDR3 extends over 13 amino acids. Germline loops: CDR1 SNHLY, CDR2 FYNNEI. As DNA, the CDR3 is TGTGCCAGCAGCCAGCAGGGTGCCTATGGCTACACCTTC. Its protein product is CASSQQGAYGYTF. Full variable domain (rest looked up from reference TRBV2 and TRBJ1-2): EPEVTQTPSHQVTQMGQEVILRCVPISNHLYFYWYRQILGQKVEFLVSFYNNEISEKSEIFDDQFSVERPDGSNFTLKIRSTKLEDSAMYFCASSQQGAYGYTFGSGTRLTVV.

This clone was observed a handful of times. The chain couples TRBV6-6 to TRBJ2-2; no firm D call. The CDR3 has 13 amino acids. Germline CDR1 is MNHNY and CDR2 is SVGAGI (reference sequence). V lost 2 bases and J lost 4, with 5 bases in between. The CDR3 here is CASSYQRTGELFF. In DNA, the CDR3 is TGTGCCAGCAGTTACCAGCGCACCGGGGAGCTGTTTTTT.

V usage is TRBV7-8 and J usage is TRBJ2-7, with D possibly matching TRBD2 (6 bases). Trimming stripped 4 bases from V and 12 bases from J, with 16 bases between. The CDR3 loop spans 12 amino acids. CDR1 and CDR2 from the germline V gene are SGHVS and FQNEAQ. The CDR3 loop is CASSSWEEGPYF. CDR3 nucleotide sequence: TGTGCCAGCAGCTCCTGGGAGGAAGGTCCGTACTTC.

The V call is TRBV7-9, the J call TRBJ2-7, with D possibly being TRBD1 (5 bases). Trimming shortened V by 0 bases and J by 5 bases, and 14 bases separated the two germline ends. In germline, CDR1 is SEHNR, CDR2 FQNEAQ (reference sequence). The CDR3 loop spans 15 amino acids. CDR3 DNA: TGTGCCAGCAGCTTAGCCCTAGGGCAGGGAAACGAGCAGTACTTC. This translates into CASSLALGQGNEQYF. The entire variable domain, with the rest obtained from reference TRBV7-9 and TRBJ2-7, is as follows: DTGVSQNPRHKITKRGQNVTFRCDPISEHNRLYWYRQTLGQGPEFLTYFQNEAQLEKSRLLSDRFSAERPKGSFSTLEIQRTEQGDSAMYLCASSLALGQGNEQYFGPGTRLTVT.

This clone has more than one count but fewer than ten. This chain uses TRBV5-5 with TRBJ1-1; D remains unclear. Between the trimmed V and J ends, which lost 1 base and 0 bases, there was a span of 4 bases. The CDR3 runs 13 residues. Per germline, CDR1 SGHKS and CDR2 YYEKEE (reference sequence). CDR3 region: CASSLYLNTEAFF. The CDR3 DNA follows: TGTGCCAGCAGCTTGTATTTGAACACTGAAGCTTTCTTT.

The chain links TRBV9 to TRBJ2-1; 11 nucleotides match TRBD2. The germline V gene encodes CDR1 SGDLS and CDR2 YYNGEE. The CDR3 loop spans 16 amino acids. V lost 3 bases, J lost 4 bases, and 6 bases stayed unmatched. The CDR3 DNA follows: TGTGCCAGCAGCGGACATAGCGGGAGGGGGTACAATGAGCAGTTCTTC. Translating it yields CASSGHSGRGYNEQFF.

V is TRBV7-9 and J is TRBJ2-6; weak D call: TRBD1 (5 bases). The length of the CDR3 is 16 residues. Trimming pared 0 bases from V and 4 bases from J, leaving 10 bases between. Per germline, CDR1 SEHNR and CDR2 FQNEAQ (reference sequence). CDR3 residues: CASSLARASGANVLTF. In DNA, the CDR3 is TGTGCCAGCAGCTTAGCCAGGGCGTCCGGGGCCAACGTCCTGACTTTC.

This clone was observed once. The rearrangement joins TRBV19 to TRBJ2-1; 7 nucleotides agree with TRBD2. The CDR3 loop spans 16 amino acids. Trimming at V came to 0 bases and at J to 2 bases, leaving 4 bases not matched to a gene. Germline CDR1 LNHDA, CDR2 SQIVND (reference sequence). CDR3 nucleotides: TGTGCCAGTAGTATAGAGCGCGGGGGTACCTACAATGAGCAGTTCTTC. It encodes CASSIERGGTYNEQFF.

This clone is a singleton in its sample. This chain uses TRBV13 with TRBJ2-7; 9 bases map to TRBD1. The ends lost 4 bases at V and 5 bases at J; junction bases unmatched: 3. The length of the CDR3 is 13 residues. Looked up from germline, CDR1 is PRHDT and CDR2 is FYEKMQ (reference sequence). CDR3 sequence (DNA): TGTGCCAGCAGCTCCGGGACAGGGAACGAGCAGTACTTC. It codes for CASSSGTGNEQYF.

CDR3 nucleotides: TGCGCCAGCAGTCTCGAGGTAGCCACTGAAGCTTTCTTT. Amino acids: CASSLEVATEAFF. This chain connects TRBV5-1 to TRBJ1-1; no definite D call. Per germline, CDR1 SGHRS and CDR2 YFSETQ. The CDR3 totals 13 residues. V was cut by 5 bases and J by 4 bases, with 12 bases left in between.

This sequence joins TRBV10-3 and TRBJ1-1; no clear D gene. Germline loops: CDR1 ENHRY, CDR2 SYGVKD. This CDR3 has 14 residues. V was clipped by 4 bases and J by 5 bases, with 14 bases between them. This CDR3 is CAISVEGGRTEAFF. DNA for the CDR3: TGTGCCATCAGTGTAGAGGGTGGTCGAACTGAAGCTTTCTTT.

V gene TRBV29-1 combines with J gene TRBJ2-7; D is perhaps TRBD2 (5 bases). The germline gives CDR1 SQVTM, CDR2 ANQGSEA. Trimming left V 6 bases short and J 2 bases short, with 11 bases between. The CDR3 contains 12 residues. The DNA of the CDR3 is TGCAGCGTAAGGAGCGGTCCCTACGAGCAGTACTTC. This sequence encodes CSVRSGPYEQYF.

A single count supports this clone. The V gene is TRBV5-1, the J gene TRBJ2-7; 8 bases match TRBD1. The CDR3 covers 17 residues. V lost 4 bases to trimming and J lost 0 bases; unmatched junction nucleotides: 12. CDR1 and CDR2 (germline): SGHRS, YFSETQ. The CDR3 region has the DNA TGCGCCAGCAGCCTACACTCTAGGACAGGGATCTCCTACGAGCAGTACTTC. It yields the protein CASSLHSRTGISYEQYF.